This T cell receptor (beta chain) came from a study of blood T cell repertoires in COVID-19. Germline V CDR1 and CDR2: SNHLY, FYNNEI. The CDR3 runs 14 residues. V shed 1 base, J shed 7 bases, and the junction held 2 bases outside the gene matches. The protocol was immunoSEQ multiplex PCR, while the TCRdb copy is restricted to in-frame clones and leaves out a portion. This table has some 250,000 clones, around 90% appearing once. The J gene is TRBJ2-2, the V gene TRBV2, with 8 bases that match TRBD1. The source is a man aged 55 to 69 who had recovered from COVID-19. What was sequenced was peripheral blood. This CDR3 reads CASSEVQGVGELFF. The CDR3 nucleotides are TGTGCCAGCAGTGAAGTACAGGGGGTCGGGGAGCTGTTTTTT.